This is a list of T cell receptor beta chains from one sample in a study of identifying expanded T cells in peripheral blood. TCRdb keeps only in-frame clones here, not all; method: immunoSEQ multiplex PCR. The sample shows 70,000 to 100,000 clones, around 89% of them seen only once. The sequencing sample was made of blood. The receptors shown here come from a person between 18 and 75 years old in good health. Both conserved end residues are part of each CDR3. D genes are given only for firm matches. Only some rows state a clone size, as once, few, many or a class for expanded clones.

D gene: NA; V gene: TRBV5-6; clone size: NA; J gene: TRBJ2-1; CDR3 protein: CASSLLIGVIGNEQFF; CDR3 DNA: TGTGCCAGCAGCTTGCTAATCGGGGTTATCGGCAATGAGCAGTTCTTC
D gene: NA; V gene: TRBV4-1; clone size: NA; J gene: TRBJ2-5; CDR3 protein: CASSPMMALSSGETQYF; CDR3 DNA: TGCGCCAGCAGCCCCATGATGGCCCTGTCGTCAGGAGAGACCCAGTACTTC
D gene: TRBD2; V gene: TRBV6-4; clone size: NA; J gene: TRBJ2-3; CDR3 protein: CASSERGLGTDTQYF; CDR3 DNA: TGTGCCAGCAGTGAAAGGGGACTAGGCACAGATACGCAGTATTTT
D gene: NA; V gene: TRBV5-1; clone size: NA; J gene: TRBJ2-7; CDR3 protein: CASSLSGRSEQYF; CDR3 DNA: TGCGCCAGCAGCTTGTCGGGAAGAAGCGAGCAGTACTTC
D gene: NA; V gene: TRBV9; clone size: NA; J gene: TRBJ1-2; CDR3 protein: CASSVEGHPNYGYTF; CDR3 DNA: TGTGCCAGCAGCGTAGAGGGACATCCTAACTATGGCTACACCTTC
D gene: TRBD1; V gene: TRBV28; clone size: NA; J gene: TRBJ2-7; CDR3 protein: CASSTRGSSYEQYF; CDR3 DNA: TGTGCCAGCAGTACCAGGGGGTCTTCCTACGAGCAGTACTTC
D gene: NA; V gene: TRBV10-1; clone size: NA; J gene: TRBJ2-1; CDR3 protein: CASSEGRRGAYNEQFF; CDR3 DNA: TGCGCCAGCAGTGAGGGTCGGCGGGGAGCTTACAATGAGCAGTTCTTC
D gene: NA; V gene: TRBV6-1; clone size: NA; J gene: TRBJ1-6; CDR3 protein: CATAVRQYNSPLHF; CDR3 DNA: TGTGCCACCGCCGTCCGCCAGTATAATTCACCCCTCCACTTT
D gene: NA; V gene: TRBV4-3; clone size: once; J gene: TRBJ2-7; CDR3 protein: CASSQDHPAGSRGYYEQYF; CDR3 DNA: TGCGCCAGCAGCCAAGATCATCCGGCGGGGAGCAGGGGTTACTACGAGCAGTACTTC
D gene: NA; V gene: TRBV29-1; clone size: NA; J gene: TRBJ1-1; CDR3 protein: CSVEDRQGTTNTEAFF; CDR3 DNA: TGCAGCGTTGAAGATCGGCAGGGGACAACGAACACTGAAGCTTTCTTT
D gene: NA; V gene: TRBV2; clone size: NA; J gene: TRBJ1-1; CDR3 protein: CASVDTLNTEAFF; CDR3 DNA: TGTGCCAGCGTGGACACACTGAACACTGAAGCTTTCTTT
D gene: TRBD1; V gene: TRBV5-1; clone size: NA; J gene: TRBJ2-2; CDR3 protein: CASSFDRGSPGELFF; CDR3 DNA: TGCGCCAGCAGCTTCGACAGGGGGTCCCCCGGGGAGCTGTTTTTT
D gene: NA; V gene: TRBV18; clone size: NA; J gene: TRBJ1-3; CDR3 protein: CASSSTGSRGNTIYF; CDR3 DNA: TGTGCCAGCTCATCCACAGGGTCCCGGGGAAACACCATATATTTT
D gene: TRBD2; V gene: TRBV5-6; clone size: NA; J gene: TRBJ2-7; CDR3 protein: CASSQTGLDPYEQYF; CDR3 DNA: TGTGCCAGCAGCCAAACCGGACTAGACCCCTACGAGCAGTACTTC
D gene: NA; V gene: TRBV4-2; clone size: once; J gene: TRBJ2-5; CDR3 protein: CASSQDTETQYF; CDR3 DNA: TGTGCCAGCAGCCAAGACACTGAGACCCAGTACTTC
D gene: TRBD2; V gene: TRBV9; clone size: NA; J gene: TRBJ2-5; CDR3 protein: CASSALAAQETQYF; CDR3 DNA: TGTGCCAGCAGCGCACTAGCGGCCCAAGAGACCCAGTACTTC
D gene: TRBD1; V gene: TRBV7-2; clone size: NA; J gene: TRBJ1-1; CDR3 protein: CASSLGTGEAEAFF; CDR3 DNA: TGTGCCAGCAGCTTAGGTACAGGGGAAGCTGAAGCTTTCTTT
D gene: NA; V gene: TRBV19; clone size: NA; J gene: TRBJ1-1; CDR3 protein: CASRLPVWDGESTEAFF; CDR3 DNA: TGTGCCAGTAGGCTCCCTGTGTGGGACGGGGAATCTACTGAAGCTTTCTTT
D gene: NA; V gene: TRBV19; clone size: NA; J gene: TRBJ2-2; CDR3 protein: CASSIASWGRLFF; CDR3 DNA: TGTGCCAGTAGTATCGCGTCGTGGGGCAGGCTGTTTTTT
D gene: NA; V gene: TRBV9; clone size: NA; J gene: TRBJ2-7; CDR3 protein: CASSVDARVPYYEQYF; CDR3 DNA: TGTGCCAGCAGCGTAGATGCGCGAGTCCCCTACTACGAGCAGTACTTC
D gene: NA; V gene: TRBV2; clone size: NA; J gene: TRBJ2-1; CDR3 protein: CASSVGEQRRFF; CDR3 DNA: TGTGCCAGCAGTGTTGGAGAACAGAGGAGGTTCTTC
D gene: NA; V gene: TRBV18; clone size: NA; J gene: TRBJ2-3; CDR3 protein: CASSKSASTDTQYF; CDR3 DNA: TGTGCCAGCTCCAAAAGTGCTAGCACAGATACGCAGTATTTT
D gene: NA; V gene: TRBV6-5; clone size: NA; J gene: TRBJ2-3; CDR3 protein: CASSLGGAPTDTQYF; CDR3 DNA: TGTGCCAGCAGTTTAGGGGGGGCCCCCACAGATACGCAGTATTTT
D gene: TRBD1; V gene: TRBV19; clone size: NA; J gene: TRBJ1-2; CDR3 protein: CASSHRGEGYGYTF; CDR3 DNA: TGTGCCAGTTCTCACAGGGGAGAGGGCTATGGCTACACCTTC
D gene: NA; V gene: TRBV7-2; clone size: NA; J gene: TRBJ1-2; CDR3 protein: CASSLWGRALSGYGYTF; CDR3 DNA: TGTGCCAGCAGCTTATGGGGCAGGGCCCTCTCGGGTTATGGCTACACCTTC
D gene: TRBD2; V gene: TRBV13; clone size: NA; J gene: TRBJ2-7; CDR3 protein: CASSSGLAGRYEQYF; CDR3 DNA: TGTGCCAGCAGCTCGGGACTAGCGGGTCGCTACGAGCAGTACTTC
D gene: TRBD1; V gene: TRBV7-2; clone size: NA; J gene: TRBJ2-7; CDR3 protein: CASSTRPPGQGGDEQYF; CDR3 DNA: TGTGCCAGCAGCACCCGACCCCCGGGACAGGGGGGAGACGAGCAGTACTTC
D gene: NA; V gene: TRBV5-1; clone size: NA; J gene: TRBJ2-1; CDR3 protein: CASSLTLGQNNEQFF; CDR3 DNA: TGCGCCAGCAGCTTGACCCTAGGGCAGAACAATGAGCAGTTCTTC
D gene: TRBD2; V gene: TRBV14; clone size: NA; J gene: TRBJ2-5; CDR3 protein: CASSPLAAGGLQETQYF; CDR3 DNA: TGTGCCAGCAGCCCCCTCGCCGCGGGGGGCCTCCAAGAGACCCAGTACTTC
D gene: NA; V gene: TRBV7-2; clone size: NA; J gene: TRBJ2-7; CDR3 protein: CASSTYLGAPGEQYF; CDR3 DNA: TGTGCCAGCAGCACCTACTTGGGGGCCCCTGGAGAGCAGTACTTC
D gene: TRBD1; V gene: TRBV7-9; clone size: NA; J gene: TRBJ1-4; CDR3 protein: CASSSYRGANEKLFF; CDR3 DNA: TGTGCCAGCAGCTCTTACAGGGGAGCTAATGAAAAACTGTTTTTT
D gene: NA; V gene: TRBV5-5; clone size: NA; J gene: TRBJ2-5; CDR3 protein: CASSIRRDWQETQYF; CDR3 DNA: TGTGCCAGCAGCATACGCCGGGACTGGCAAGAGACCCAGTACTTC
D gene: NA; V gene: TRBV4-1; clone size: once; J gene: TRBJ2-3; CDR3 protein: CASSQSRRGTDTQYF; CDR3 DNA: TGCGCCAGCAGCCAATCGAGGCGGGGCACAGATACGCAGTATTTT
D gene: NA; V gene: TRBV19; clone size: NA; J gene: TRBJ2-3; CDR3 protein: CASSKYLQLADTQYF; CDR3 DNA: TGTGCCAGTAGTAAGTATTTGCAGTTGGCAGATACGCAGTATTTT
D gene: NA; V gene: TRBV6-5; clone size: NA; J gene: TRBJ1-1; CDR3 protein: CASSRTGTLNTEAFF; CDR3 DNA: TGTGCCAGCAGTCGGACCGGGACCTTGAACACTGAAGCTTTCTTT
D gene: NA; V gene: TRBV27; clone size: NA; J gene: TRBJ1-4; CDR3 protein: CASSWGRMNEKLFF; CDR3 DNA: TGTGCCAGCAGTTGGGGCAGGATGAATGAAAAACTGTTTTTT
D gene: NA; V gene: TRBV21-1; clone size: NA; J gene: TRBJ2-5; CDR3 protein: CASSNLGGVETQYF; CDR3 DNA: TGTGCCAGCAGCAACCTAGGGGGGGTAGAGACCCAGTACTTC
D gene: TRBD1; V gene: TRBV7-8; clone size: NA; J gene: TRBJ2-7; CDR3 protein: CASSLVRGPAYEQYF; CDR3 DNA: TGTGCCAGCAGCTTAGTCAGGGGGCCCGCCTACGAGCAGTACTTC
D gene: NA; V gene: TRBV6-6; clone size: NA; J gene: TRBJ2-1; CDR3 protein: CASTTYPQGYNEQFF; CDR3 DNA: TGTGCCAGCACCACGTATCCACAGGGATACAATGAGCAGTTCTTC
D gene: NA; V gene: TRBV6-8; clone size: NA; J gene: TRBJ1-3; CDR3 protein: CASSYGGSGNTIYF; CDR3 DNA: TGTGCCAGCAGTTATGGGGGTTCTGGAAACACCATATATTTT
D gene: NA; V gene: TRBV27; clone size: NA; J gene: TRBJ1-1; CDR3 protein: CASSEGWMNTEAFF; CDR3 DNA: TGTGCCAGCAGTGAAGGGTGGATGAACACTGAAGCTTTCTTT
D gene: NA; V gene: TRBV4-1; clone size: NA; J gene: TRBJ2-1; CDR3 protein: CASSQYRSGSSYNEQFF; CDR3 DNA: TGCGCCAGCAGCCAATACAGGTCTGGAAGCTCCTACAATGAGCAGTTCTTC
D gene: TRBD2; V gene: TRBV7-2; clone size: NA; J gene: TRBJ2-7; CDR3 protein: CASSDGRGGGYEQYF; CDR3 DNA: TGTGCCAGCAGCGACGGTCGGGGGGGCGGCTACGAGCAGTACTTC
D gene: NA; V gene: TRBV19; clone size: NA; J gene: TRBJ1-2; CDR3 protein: CASSAFSGMNYGYTF; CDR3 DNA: TGTGCCAGTAGTGCTTTCTCCGGGATGAACTATGGCTACACCTTC
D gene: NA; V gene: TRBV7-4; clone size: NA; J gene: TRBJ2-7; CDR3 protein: CASSLVWKRDSYEQYF; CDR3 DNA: TGTGCCAGCAGCTTAGTGTGGAAAAGGGACTCCTACGAGCAGTACTTC
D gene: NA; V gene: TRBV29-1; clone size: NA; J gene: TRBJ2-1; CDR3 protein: CSGGHGNEQFF; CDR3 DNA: TGCAGCGGGGGACACGGCAATGAGCAGTTCTTC
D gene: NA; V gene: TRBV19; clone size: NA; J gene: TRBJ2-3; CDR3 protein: CASSSGVGTDTQYF; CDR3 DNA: TGTGCCAGTAGTAGTGGGGTCGGGACAGATACGCAGTATTTT
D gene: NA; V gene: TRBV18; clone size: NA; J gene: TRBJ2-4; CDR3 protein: CASSLTGHIQYF; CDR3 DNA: TGTGCCAGCTCACTAACAGGGCACATTCAGTACTTC
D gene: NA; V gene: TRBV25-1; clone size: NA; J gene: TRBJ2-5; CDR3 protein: CASSGIKETQYF; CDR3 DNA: TGTGCCAGCAGTGGGATAAAAGAGACCCAGTACTTC
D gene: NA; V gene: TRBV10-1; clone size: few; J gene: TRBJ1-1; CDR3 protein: CASSVGGYTEAFF; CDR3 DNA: TGCGCCAGCAGCGTTGGAGGCTACACTGAAGCTTTCTTT
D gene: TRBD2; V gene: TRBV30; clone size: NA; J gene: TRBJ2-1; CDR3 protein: CAWRFTGGREKQFF; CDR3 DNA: TGTGCCTGGAGGTTTACGGGGGGGCGGGAGAAGCAGTTCTTC
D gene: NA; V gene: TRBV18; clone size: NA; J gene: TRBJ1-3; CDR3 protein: CASSPQGPRNTIYF; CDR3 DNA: TGTGCCAGCTCACCACAGGGGCCCCGAAACACCATATATTTT
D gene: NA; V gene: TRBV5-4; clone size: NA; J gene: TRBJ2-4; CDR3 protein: CASSSDQNIQYF; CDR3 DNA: TGTGCCAGCAGCTCGGATCAAAACATTCAGTACTTC
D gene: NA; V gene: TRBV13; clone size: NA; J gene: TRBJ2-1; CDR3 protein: CASSLVDRGNEQFF; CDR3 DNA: TGTGCCAGCAGCTTAGTTGATCGAGGCAATGAGCAGTTCTTC